These 30 T cell receptor beta chains originate from one sample sequenced in a study of cytomegalovirus exposure and HLA in healthy donors. The PCR employed 60 Vbeta primers together with 13 Jbeta primers. TCRdb's copy holds only in-frame clones and misses some; the assay was immunoSEQ multiplex PCR. This table has 95,000 to 100,000 clones, around 75% appearing once. The sequencing input was PBMCs. The receptor source for this set is a man aged 45 to 65 in good health and CMV-seronegative.

This chain uses TRBV5-4 with TRBJ2-1, with a possible D match to TRBD2 (5 bases). Germline V gives CDR1 SGHNT, CDR2 YYREEE (reference sequence). V was pared by 4 bases and J by 3 bases, with 11 bases between. This CDR3 region has 14 residues. CDR3 region: CASSGQAGYNEQFF. The CDR3 DNA reads TGTGCCAGCAGCGGGCAGGCGGGCTACAATGAGCAGTTCTTC.

This clone was detected only once. V and J are TRBV7-9 and TRBJ2-7; D call uncertain. CDR3 length equals 12 residues. Trimming removed 2 bases at V and 2 bases at J, with 4 bases between. Germline lookup yields CDR1 SEHNR and CDR2 FQNEAQ (reference sequence). The CDR3 region has the DNA TGTGCCAGCAGCTTACGTCCCTACGAGCAGTACTTC. This codes for CASSLRPYEQYF. The variable domain in full, with the rest retrieved from reference TRBV7-9 and TRBJ2-7, is DTGVSQNPRHKITKRGQNVTFRCDPISEHNRLYWYRQTLGQGPEFLTYFQNEAQLEKSRLLSDRFSAERPKGSFSTLEIQRTEQGDSAMYLCASSLRPYEQYFGPGTRLTVT.

V and J are TRBV6-6 and TRBJ1-4; weak D call: TRBD1 (6 bases). The CDR3 is made up of 14 amino acids. Deletions cut 6 bases from V and 5 bases from J, with 13 bases between. The V gene's germline CDR1 is MNHNY and CDR2 SVGAGI (reference sequence). The CDR3 spells CASRPNGQNEKLFF. For the CDR3, the DNA is TGTGCCAGCAGACCAAATGGACAGAATGAAAAACTGTTTTTT.

The V call is TRBV19, the J call TRBJ1-1, with 7 bases identical to TRBD1. The CDR3 contains 14 residues. J gave up 5 bases and V 5 bases, and 8 bases lay outside the gene matches. CDR1 is LNHDA, CDR2 SQIVND, per germline (reference sequence). CDR3 loop: CASSQSGGRTEAFF. CDR3 sequence (DNA): TGTGCCAGTAGTCAATCAGGGGGAAGGACTGAAGCTTTCTTT.

This clone was seen just once. V usage is TRBV2 and J usage is TRBJ2-2; 16 nucleotides match TRBD2. Germline V gene sequence: CDR1 SNHLY, CDR2 FYNNEI. The CDR3 consists of 17 residues. Trimming removed 10 bases from V and 1 base from J; junction bases left unmatched: 6. The CDR3 nucleotides read TGTGCCACCTGGGGACTAGCGGGAGGGCTGAACACCGGGGAGCTGTTTTTT. Its protein is CATWGLAGGLNTGELFF.

The chain has TRBV5-8 and TRBJ1-1; a possible D gene is TRBD1 (6 bases). The CDR3 runs to 16 residues. Trimming left V 3 bases short and J 1 base short, with 16 bases between. Germline CDR1 SGHTS, CDR2 YDEGEE. The CDR3 nucleotides are TGTGCCAGCAGCTGGCTTACCCACAGGGAGAACACTGAAGCTTTCTTT. Translated: CASSWLTHRENTEAFF.

The V gene is TRBV2, the J gene TRBJ2-2, with D possibly being TRBD2 (5 bases). This CDR3 region has 13 residues. Germline V gene sequence: CDR1 SNHLY, CDR2 FYNNEI. V lost 4 bases to trimming and J lost 4 bases, with 7 bases between them. The CDR3 region is CASSGLATGELFF. CDR3 nucleotide sequence: TGTGCCAGCAGTGGGCTAGCCACCGGGGAGCTGTTTTTT.

The table lists this clone with a few counts. The rearrangement joins TRBV6-5 to TRBJ1-1, with D possibly matching TRBD1 (6 bases). The CDR3 spans 12 residues. With 4 bases removed from V and 8 bases from J, the gap between germline ends came to 11 bases. Germline CDR1 reads MNHEY; CDR2 reads SVGAGI. CDR3: CASSSQTGEAFF. The CDR3 nucleotides read TGTGCCAGCAGTTCCCAAACAGGGGAAGCTTTCTTT.

The CDR3 DNA is TGTGCCAGTAGTATGAGCTTTAGCGGGAGGGCCGGGGCCAACGTCCTGACTTTC. Translated, it gives CASSMSFSGRAGANVLTF. The V call is TRBV19, the J call TRBJ2-6; 11 bases align to TRBD2. The V and J ends lost 3 bases and 4 bases, in that order; junction bases with no gene match: 8. Germline V CDR1 and CDR2: LNHDA, SQIVND (reference sequence). This CDR3 is built from 18 residues.

This clone showed up just once. The chain combines TRBV6-7 with TRBJ2-7; 9 nucleotides agree with TRBD2. TRBV6-7 is recorded as an ORF, its role being uncertain. CDR3 size: 19 residues. CDR3 in amino acids: CARYLQGFKREAPVHEQYF. Here the CDR3 DNA reads TGTGCTCGTTACCTACAGGGGTTCAAGCGGGAGGCCCCCGTCCACGAGCAGTACTTC.

The V gene is TRBV4-1, the J gene TRBJ2-2; no firm D call. CDR1 and CDR2 from the germline V gene are MGHRA and YSYEKL. The CDR3 has 14 amino acids. Deletions cut 4 bases from V and 5 bases from J, with 11 bases between. The CDR3 DNA sequence: TGCGCCAGCAGCCGTCAACACGGGACCGGGGAGCTGTTTTTT. Its protein is CASSRQHGTGELFF.

The chain couples TRBV28 to TRBJ2-7; D call uncertain. The CDR3 runs to 15 residues. Germline CDR1 is MDHEN and CDR2 is SYDVKM. The germline V and J ends were trimmed by 5 bases and 2 bases, with 16 bases remaining between them. In DNA form, the CDR3 reads TGTGCCAGCAGTATCAGCGCGAACCTCCCCTACGAGCAGTACTTC. Translating it yields CASSISANLPYEQYF.

The genes are TRBV28 and TRBJ1-1; weak D call: TRBD1 (6 bases). The ends were cut back, 8 bases at V and 8 bases at J, with 15 bases in the middle. The CDR3 extends over 12 amino acids. Germline loops: CDR1 MDHEN, CDR2 SYDVKM. The CDR3 loop is CASHRALGEAFF. In DNA, the CDR3 is TGTGCCAGCCACAGGGCCCTCGGGGAAGCTTTCTTT. The full variable domain, with the rest looked up from reference TRBV28 and TRBJ1-1, is DVKVTQSSRYLVKRTGEKVFLECVQDMDHENMFWYRQDPGLGLRLIYFSYDVKMKEKGDIPEGYSVSREKKERFSLILESASTNQTSMYLCASHRALGEAFFGQGTRLTVV.

The gene calls are TRBV19 and TRBJ2-2, with 7 bases identical to TRBD2. V lost 4 bases to trimming and J lost 1 base; unmatched junction nucleotides: 6. This CDR3 has 16 residues. The germline V gene has CDR1 LNHDA and CDR2 SQIVND (reference sequence). CDR3 amino acids: CASSTAAGWNTGELFF. The CDR3 DNA is TGTGCCAGTAGTACCGCAGCGGGGTGGAACACCGGGGAGCTGTTTTTT.

This chain links TRBV28 with TRBJ2-2; D is possibly TRBD2 (5 bases). The CDR3 has 12 amino acids. Germline V gives CDR1 MDHEN, CDR2 SYDVKM. V dropped 8 bases and J dropped 4 bases, with 8 bases sitting between them. The CDR3 loop is CASREGTGELFF. CDR3 coding DNA: TGTGCCAGCCGCGAGGGCACCGGGGAGCTGTTTTTT. Full variable domain (remainder filled in from reference TRBV28 and TRBJ2-2): DVKVTQSSRYLVKRTGEKVFLECVQDMDHENMFWYRQDPGLGLRLIYFSYDVKMKEKGDIPEGYSVSREKKERFSLILESASTNQTSMYLCASREGTGELFFGEGSRLTVL.

The gene calls are TRBV9 and TRBJ2-2; weak D call: TRBD1 (6 bases). Germline-derived CDR1 and CDR2 are SGDLS and YYNGEE. Trimming shortened V by 0 bases and J by 2 bases, and 14 bases separated the two germline ends. The CDR3 loop spans 17 amino acids. DNA of the CDR3: TGTGCCAGCAGCGTAGCTGGCACAGGGAAAAACACCGGGGAGCTGTTTTTT. Amino acids: CASSVAGTGKNTGELFF.

V and J are TRBV5-1 and TRBJ2-5; the match to TRBD2 covers 14 bases. The J call may not be correct, given that the DNA end is closer to TRBJ2-7. The germline V gene encodes CDR1 SGHRS and CDR2 YFSETQ. This CDR3 has 15 residues. The CDR3 region is CASSQGLAGAYEQYF. The CDR3 DNA is TGCGCCAGCAGCCAGGGACTAGCGGGGGCCTACGAGCAGTACTTC.

The V gene is TRBV5-1, the J gene TRBJ2-7, with D perhaps matching TRBD1 (5 bases). The ends were cut back, 4 bases at V and 6 bases at J, with 11 bases in the middle. Per germline, CDR1 SGHRS and CDR2 YFSETQ. The CDR3 length is 12 residues. Here the CDR3 DNA reads TGCGCCAGCAGCCTACCAGGGCTCGAGCAGTACTTC. Protein product: CASSLPGLEQYF.

The chain has TRBV27 and TRBJ1-1; D is possibly TRBD1 (5 bases). The CDR3 length is 16 residues. V lost 6 bases, J lost 0 bases, and 17 bases lay in between. In germline, CDR1 is MNHEY, CDR2 SMNVEV (reference sequence). The CDR3 DNA follows: TGTGCCAGCAGACCGCGGGGGGATTACATGAACACTGAAGCTTTCTTT. It translates to CASRPRGDYMNTEAFF.

V usage is TRBV28 and J usage is TRBJ2-1; D not certain. Germline CDR1 is MDHEN and CDR2 is SYDVKM. The V gene lost 3 bases and the J gene lost 3 bases, with 9 bases spanning the gap. CDR3 length: 14 residues. CDR3 sequence (DNA): TGTGCCAGCAGTTTCTCCTATGGCTACAATGAGCAGTTCTTC. This translates into CASSFSYGYNEQFF. The complete variable domain, with remaining parts taken from reference TRBV28 and TRBJ2-1, reads DVKVTQSSRYLVKRTGEKVFLECVQDMDHENMFWYRQDPGLGLRLIYFSYDVKMKEKGDIPEGYSVSREKKERFSLILESASTNQTSMYLCASSFSYGYNEQFFGPGTRLTVL.

The chain joins TRBV2 to TRBJ2-5; 9 nucleotides align to TRBD1. The J call may be incorrect, as the DNA end agrees better with TRBJ2-7. The CDR3 loop spans 15 amino acids. Germline V gene data show CDR1 as SNHLY and CDR2 as FYNNEI. The CDR3, as DNA: TGTGCCAGCAGTGGGGGGGGGACAGGGACCTACGAGCAGTACTTC. It is translated as CASSGGGTGTYEQYF.

The genes are TRBV30 and TRBJ1-4; D gene unclear. CDR1 and CDR2 (germline): GTSNPN, SVGIG (reference sequence). CDR3 length: 13 amino acids. V shed 2 bases and J shed 6 bases, with 10 bases lying between them. The chain's CDR3 is CAWSPSRDEKLFF. Written as DNA, the CDR3 is TGTGCCTGGAGTCCCTCGAGGGATGAAAAACTGTTTTTT. Together with reference TRBV30 and TRBJ1-4, the CDR3 gives the full variable domain: SQTIHQWPATLVQPVGSPLSLECTVEGTSNPNLYWYRQAAGRGLQLLFYSVGIGQISSEVPQNLSASRPQDRQFILSSKKLLLSDSGFYLCAWSPSRDEKLFFGSGTQLSVL.

This clone was recorded a few times. The chain recombines TRBV15 with TRBJ2-4; 8 nucleotides match TRBD1. The CDR3 totals 18 residues. Germline V lookup: CDR1 LNHNV, CDR2 YYDKDF (reference sequence). V was clipped by 1 base and J by 2 bases; unmatched bases: 10. The CDR3 nucleotides read TGTGCCACCAGCAGAGCCGGACAGGGACCCATCTCCAAAAACATTCAGTACTTC. Translating it yields CATSRAGQGPISKNIQYF.

The chain joins TRBV19 to TRBJ1-5; D not certain. The CDR3 covers 15 residues. The germline V gene has CDR1 LNHDA and CDR2 SQIVND (reference sequence). V lost 1 base and J 0 bases, leaving 7 bases between the germline ends. DNA of the CDR3: TGTGCCAGTAGTATAGCCCAGAATAGCAATCAGCCCCAGCATTTT. This codes for CASSIAQNSNQPQHF.

This chain links TRBV28 with TRBJ2-7; D possibly corresponds to TRBD2 (5 bases). Germline-derived CDR1 and CDR2 are MDHEN and SYDVKM. CDR3 length equals 15 residues. V was clipped by 3 bases and J by 0 bases, with 12 bases between them. The CDR3 spells CASSLLAVSSYEQYF. The CDR3 DNA sequence: TGTGCCAGCAGTTTGCTAGCCGTGAGCTCCTACGAGCAGTACTTC.

The chain recombines TRBV4-3 with TRBJ1-5; D gene ambiguous. Per the germline V gene, CDR1 is LGHNA and CDR2 is YSLEER. The CDR3 has 13 amino acids. Trimming shortened V by 0 bases and J by 7 bases, and 7 bases separated the two germline ends. CDR3 bases: TGCGCCAGCAGCCAAGAGCGCCAACAGCCCCAGCATTTT. It translates to CASSQERQQPQHF.

The chain joins TRBV5-4 to TRBJ2-7; D unresolved. Germline loops: CDR1 SGHNT, CDR2 YYREEE (reference sequence). The CDR3 extends over 13 amino acids. V lost 3 bases and J 3 bases, leaving 10 bases between the germline ends. The CDR3 region is CASSSTLLYEQYF. In DNA form, the CDR3 reads TGTGCCAGCAGCTCTACCTTACTCTACGAGCAGTACTTC.

The chain carries TRBV7-9 and TRBJ1-2, with 8 bases aligning to TRBD1. CDR3 length: 14 amino acids. In germline, CDR1 is SEHNR, CDR2 FQNEAQ (reference sequence). The V segment lost 4 bases and the J segment 4 bases; nucleotides outside the gene matches: 5. In nucleotides, the CDR3 is TGTGCCAGCAGCTCCGGACAGGGTAGCTATGGCTACACCTTC. Translated, it gives CASSSGQGSYGYTF.

V gene TRBV18 combines with J gene TRBJ2-7; the D gene is possibly TRBD2 (5 bases). Germline V gene sequence: CDR1 KGHSH, CDR2 LQKENI. The CDR3 loop spans 15 amino acids. V lost 3 bases to trimming and J lost 0 bases, with 12 bases between them. The CDR3 DNA sequence: TGTGCCAGCTCACCCCCGGGATCTCGCTCCTACGAGCAGTACTTC. This encodes CASSPPGSRSYEQYF.

This rearrangement joins TRBV5-5 to TRBJ2-1; the match to TRBD1 covers 9 bases. Per the germline V gene, CDR1 is SGHKS and CDR2 is YYEKEE (reference sequence). The CDR3 has 14 residues. V lost 4 bases to trimming and J lost 8 bases; unmatched junction nucleotides: 7. This chain's CDR3 is CASSRGTGRHEQFF. For the CDR3, the DNA is TGTGCCAGCAGCCGCGGGACAGGGCGGCATGAGCAGTTCTTC.